The entry below gives a single T cell receptor beta chain sequence along with its context. The antigen is not known. Compared with germline, one end of the junction differs, possibly owing to a read error. CDR1 MNHNY and CDR2 SVGAGI come from the germline V gene (reference sequence). CDR3 length equals 13 residues. This sample is part of a study of T cell responses to AZD1222 COVID-19 vaccine. Study overall: Second doses were pooled across both intervals (about 4 or about 12 weeks).

Repertoires were generated with immunoSEQ multiplex PCR, while TCRdb's copy carries only in-frame clones and drops some. The sample consists of approximately 110,000 clones, more than 80% of them appearing once. Findings of the study overall: CD4 TCRs covered the whole spike, strongest at regions 160-218 and 743-854. Donors were mostly white British, more females; clonal diversity possibly underestimated. Unmutated regions of variants are reportedly targeted by nearly half of spike-specific TCRs.

The TCR originated in an adult in good health. The chain links TRBV6-6 to TRBJ1-1; tentative D call: TRBD1 (6 bases). This specimen consisted of peripheral blood, obtained on day 0 of AZD1222 vaccination. The DNA of the CDR3 is TGTGCCAGCAGTCCCCAGGACAGCAGAAAAGGAATTTTT. As protein: CASSPQDSRKGIF.